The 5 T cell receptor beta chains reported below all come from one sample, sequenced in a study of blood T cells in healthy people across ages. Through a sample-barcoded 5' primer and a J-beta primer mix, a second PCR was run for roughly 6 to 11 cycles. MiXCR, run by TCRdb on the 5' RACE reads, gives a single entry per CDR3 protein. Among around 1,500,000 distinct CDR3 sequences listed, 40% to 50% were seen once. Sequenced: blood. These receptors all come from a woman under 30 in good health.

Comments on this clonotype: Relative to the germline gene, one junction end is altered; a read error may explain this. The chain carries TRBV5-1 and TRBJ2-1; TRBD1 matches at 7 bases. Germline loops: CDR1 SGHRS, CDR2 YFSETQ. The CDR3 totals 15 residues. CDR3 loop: CASSTDRATYNGQFF. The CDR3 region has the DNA TGCGCCAGCAGCACCGACAGGGCGACCTACAATGGGCAGTTCTTC.

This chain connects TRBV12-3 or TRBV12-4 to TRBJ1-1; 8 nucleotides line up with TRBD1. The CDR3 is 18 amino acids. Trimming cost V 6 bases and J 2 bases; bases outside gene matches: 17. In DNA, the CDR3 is TGTGCCAGCAGCCCCGCCGGACAGGGTGACCTTACTAACACTGAAGCTTTCTTT. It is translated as CASSPAGQGDLTNTEAFF.

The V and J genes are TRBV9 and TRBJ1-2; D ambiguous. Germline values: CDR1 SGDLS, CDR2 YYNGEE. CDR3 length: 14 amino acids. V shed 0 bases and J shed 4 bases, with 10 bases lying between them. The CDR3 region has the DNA TGTGCCAGCAGCGTAGAGCCATCTTCCTATGGCTACACCTTC. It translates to CASSVEPSSYGYTF.

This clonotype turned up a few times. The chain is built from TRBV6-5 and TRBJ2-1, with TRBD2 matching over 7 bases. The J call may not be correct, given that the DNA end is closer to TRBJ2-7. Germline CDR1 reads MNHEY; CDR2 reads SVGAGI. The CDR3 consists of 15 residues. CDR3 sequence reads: CASSYGGSSYNEQYF. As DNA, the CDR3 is TGTGCCAGCAGTTACGGCGGGAGCTCCTACAATGAGCAGTACTTC.

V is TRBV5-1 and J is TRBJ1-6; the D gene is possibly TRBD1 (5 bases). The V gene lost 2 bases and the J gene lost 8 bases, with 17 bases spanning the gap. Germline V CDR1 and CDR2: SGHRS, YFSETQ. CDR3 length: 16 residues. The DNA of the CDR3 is TGCGCCAGCAGCTTCGGGACTCCTAAGAAGGATTCACCCCTCCACTTT. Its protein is CASSFGTPKKDSPLHF.